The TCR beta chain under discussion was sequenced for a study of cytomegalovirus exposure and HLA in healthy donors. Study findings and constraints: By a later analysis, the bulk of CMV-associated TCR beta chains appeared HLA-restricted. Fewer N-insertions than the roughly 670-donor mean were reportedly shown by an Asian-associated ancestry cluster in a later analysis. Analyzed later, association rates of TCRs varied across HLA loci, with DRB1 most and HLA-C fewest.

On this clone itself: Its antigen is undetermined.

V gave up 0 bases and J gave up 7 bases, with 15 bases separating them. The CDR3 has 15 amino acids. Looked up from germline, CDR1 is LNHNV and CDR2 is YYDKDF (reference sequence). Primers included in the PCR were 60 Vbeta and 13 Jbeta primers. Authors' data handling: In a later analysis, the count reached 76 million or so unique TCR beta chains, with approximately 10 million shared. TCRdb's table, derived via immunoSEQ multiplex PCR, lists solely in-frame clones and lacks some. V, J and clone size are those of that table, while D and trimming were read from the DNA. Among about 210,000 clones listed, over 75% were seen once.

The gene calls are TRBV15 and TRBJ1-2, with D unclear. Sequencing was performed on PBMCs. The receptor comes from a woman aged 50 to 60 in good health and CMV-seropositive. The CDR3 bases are TGTGCCACCAGCAGAGATTGGCGGTCTGCGGGTGGCTACACCTTC. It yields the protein CATSRDWRSAGGYTF.